This record looks at one TCR beta chain sequence and its context. In the authors' workflow: Reference gene primer amplification gave estimated nucleated cell counts. Method: immunoSEQ multiplex PCR; TCRdb's copy keeps in-frame clones and lacks some. Clone size and V and J calls were adopted from that table, with D and trimming inferred from the DNA. The sample lists 270,000 or so clones; 84% were seen once. These data belong to a study of blood T cell repertoires in COVID-19. About the study: Whether acute or convalescent, the COVID-19 samples came from the United States, Italy and Spain. The analysed material was cDNA or gDNA that came from T cells, B-cell-depleted T cells, or PBMCs.

The germline CDR1 and CDR2 sequences are LNHDA and SQIVND (reference sequence). V was cut by 3 bases and J by 6 bases, with 14 bases left in between. CDR3 length: 14 residues. The V gene is TRBV19, the J gene TRBJ2-5; TRBD2 is a possible D gene (5 bases). Specimen: peripheral blood. The sequence was collected from a human donor in a cohort sampled during active COVID-19. This CDR3 reads CASSIGWESKTQYF. The CDR3 nucleotides are TGTGCCAGTAGTATTGGGTGGGAGTCGAAGACCCAGTACTTC.